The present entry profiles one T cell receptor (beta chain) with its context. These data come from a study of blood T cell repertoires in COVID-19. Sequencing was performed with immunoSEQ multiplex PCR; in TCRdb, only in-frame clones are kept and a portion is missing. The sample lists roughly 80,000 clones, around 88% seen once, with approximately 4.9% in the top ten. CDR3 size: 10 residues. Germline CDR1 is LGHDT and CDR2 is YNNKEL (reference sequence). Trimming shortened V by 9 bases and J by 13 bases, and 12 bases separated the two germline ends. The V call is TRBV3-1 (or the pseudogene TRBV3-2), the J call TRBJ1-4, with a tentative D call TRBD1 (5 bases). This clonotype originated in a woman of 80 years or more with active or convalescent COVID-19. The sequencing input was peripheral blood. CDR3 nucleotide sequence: TGTGCCAGGGTCTCCGGGGGACTGTTTTTT. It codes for CARVSGGLFF.